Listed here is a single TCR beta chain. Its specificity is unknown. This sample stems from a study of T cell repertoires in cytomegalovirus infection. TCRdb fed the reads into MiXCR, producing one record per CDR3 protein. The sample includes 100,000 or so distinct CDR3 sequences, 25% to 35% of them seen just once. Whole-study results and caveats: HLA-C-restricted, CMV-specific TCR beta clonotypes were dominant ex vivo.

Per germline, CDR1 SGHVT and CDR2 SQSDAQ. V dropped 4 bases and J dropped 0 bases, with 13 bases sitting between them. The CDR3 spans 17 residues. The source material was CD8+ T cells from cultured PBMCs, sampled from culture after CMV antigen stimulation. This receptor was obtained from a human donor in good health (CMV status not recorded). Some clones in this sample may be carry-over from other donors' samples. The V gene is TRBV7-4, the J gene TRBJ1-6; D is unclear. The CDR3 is CASSSEPGSSYNSPLHF. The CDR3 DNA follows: TGTGCCAGCAGCTCAGAGCCCGGGAGCTCCTATAATTCACCCCTCCACTTT.